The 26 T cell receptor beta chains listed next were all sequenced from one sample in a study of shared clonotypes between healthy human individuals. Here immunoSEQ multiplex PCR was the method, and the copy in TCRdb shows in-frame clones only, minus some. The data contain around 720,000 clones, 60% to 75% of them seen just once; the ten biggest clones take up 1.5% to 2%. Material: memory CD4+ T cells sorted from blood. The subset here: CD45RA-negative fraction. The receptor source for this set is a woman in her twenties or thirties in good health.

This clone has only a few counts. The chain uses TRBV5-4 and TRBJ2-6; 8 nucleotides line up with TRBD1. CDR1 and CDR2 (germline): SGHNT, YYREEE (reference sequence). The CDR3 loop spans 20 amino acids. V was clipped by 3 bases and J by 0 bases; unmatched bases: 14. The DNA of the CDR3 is TGTGCCAGCAGCTCGGTCGGCCGGACAGGGTCCCGCTCTGGGGCCAACGTCCTGACTTTC. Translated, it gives CASSSVGRTGSRSGANVLTF.

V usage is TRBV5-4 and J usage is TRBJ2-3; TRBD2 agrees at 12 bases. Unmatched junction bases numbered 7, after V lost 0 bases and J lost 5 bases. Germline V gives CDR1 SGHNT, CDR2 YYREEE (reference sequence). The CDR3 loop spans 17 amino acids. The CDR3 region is CASSLEPSGRAKDTQYF. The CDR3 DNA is TGTGCCAGCAGCTTGGAACCTAGCGGGAGGGCTAAAGATACGCAGTATTTT.

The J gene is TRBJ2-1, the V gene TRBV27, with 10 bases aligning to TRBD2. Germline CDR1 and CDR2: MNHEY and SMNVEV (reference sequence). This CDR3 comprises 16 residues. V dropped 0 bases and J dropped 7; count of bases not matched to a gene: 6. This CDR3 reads CASSLSGASGSNEQFF. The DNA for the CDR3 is TGTGCCAGCAGTTTATCGGGGGCTAGCGGGAGTAATGAGCAGTTCTTC.

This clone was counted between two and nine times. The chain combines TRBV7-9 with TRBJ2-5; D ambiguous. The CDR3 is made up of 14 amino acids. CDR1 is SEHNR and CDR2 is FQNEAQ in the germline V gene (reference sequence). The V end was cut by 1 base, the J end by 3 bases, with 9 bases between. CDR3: CASSLGSREETQYF. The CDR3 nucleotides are TGTGCCAGCAGCTTAGGTTCTAGAGAAGAGACCCAGTACTTC.

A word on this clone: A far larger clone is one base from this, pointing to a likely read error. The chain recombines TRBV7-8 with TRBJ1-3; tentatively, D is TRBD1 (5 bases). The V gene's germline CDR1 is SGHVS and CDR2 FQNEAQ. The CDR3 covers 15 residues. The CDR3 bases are TGTGCCGGCAGCCACCCACCGGGGGCTGGAAACACCATATATTTT. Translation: CAGSHPPGAGNTIYF.

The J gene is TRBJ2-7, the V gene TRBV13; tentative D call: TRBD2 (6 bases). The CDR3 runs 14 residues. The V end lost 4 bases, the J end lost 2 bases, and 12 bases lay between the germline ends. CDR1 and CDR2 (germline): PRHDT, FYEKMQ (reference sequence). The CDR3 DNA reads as TGTGCCAGCAGCTCGGGACTGGGTGCCTACGAGCAGTACTTC. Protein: CASSSGLGAYEQYF.

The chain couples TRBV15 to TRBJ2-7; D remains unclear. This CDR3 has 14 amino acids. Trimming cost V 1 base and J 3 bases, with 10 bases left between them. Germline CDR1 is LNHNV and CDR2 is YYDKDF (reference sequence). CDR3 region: CATSRASGGYEQYF. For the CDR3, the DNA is TGTGCCACCAGCAGAGCATCAGGTGGCTACGAGCAGTACTTC.

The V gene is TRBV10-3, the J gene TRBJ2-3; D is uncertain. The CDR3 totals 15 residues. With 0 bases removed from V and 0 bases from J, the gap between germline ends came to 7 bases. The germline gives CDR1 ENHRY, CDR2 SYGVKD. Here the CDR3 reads CAISESQSSTDTQYF. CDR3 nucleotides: TGTGCCATCAGTGAGTCTCAGTCTAGCACAGATACGCAGTATTTT.

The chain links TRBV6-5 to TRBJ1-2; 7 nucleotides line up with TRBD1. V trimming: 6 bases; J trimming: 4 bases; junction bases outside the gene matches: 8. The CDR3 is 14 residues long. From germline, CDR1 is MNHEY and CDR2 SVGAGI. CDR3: CASSSPRDSYGYTF. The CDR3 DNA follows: TGTGCCAGCAGCTCCCCCCGGGACAGCTATGGCTACACCTTC.

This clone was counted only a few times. CDR3 sequence: CASSFHSGSKGNEQFF. CDR3 DNA: TGTGCCAGCAGCTTTCATAGCGGGAGTAAGGGGAATGAGCAGTTCTTC. The rearrangement joins TRBV7-2 to TRBJ2-1; 9 bases fit TRBD2. Trimming removed 3 bases from V and 7 bases from J; junction bases left unmatched: 10. Germline values: CDR1 SGHTA, CDR2 FQGNSA. The CDR3 extends over 16 amino acids.

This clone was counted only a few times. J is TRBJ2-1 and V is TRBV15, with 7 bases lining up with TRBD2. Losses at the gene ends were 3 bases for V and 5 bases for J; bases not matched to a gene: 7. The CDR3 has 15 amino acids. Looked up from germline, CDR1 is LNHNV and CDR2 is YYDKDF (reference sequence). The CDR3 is CATSRRRAGHNEQFF. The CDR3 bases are TGTGCCACCAGCAGGAGGAGAGCGGGACACAATGAGCAGTTCTTC.

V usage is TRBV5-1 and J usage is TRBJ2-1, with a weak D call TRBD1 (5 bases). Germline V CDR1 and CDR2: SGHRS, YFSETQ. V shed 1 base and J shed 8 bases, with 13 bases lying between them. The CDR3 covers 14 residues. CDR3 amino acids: CASSLRGRVDEQFF. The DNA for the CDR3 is TGCGCCAGCAGCTTGAGGGGTCGCGTTGATGAGCAGTTCTTC.

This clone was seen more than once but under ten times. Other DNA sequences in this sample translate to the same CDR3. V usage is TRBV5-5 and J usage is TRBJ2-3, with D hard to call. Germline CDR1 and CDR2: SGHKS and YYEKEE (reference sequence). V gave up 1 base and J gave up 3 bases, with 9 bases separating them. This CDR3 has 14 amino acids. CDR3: CASSLTSVTDTQYF. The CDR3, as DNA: TGTGCCAGCAGCTTGACGAGTGTGACAGATACGCAGTATTTT.

The CDR3 DNA reads as TGCGCCAGCAGCCCGGCCGGGACCACCTACAATGAGCAGTTCTTC. It is translated as CASSPAGTTYNEQFF. This chain joins TRBV5-1 and TRBJ2-1; D may match TRBD1 or TRBD2 (5 bases each). This CDR3 has 15 residues. V dropped 4 bases and J dropped 2 bases, with 13 bases sitting between them. Germline lookup yields CDR1 SGHRS and CDR2 YFSETQ.

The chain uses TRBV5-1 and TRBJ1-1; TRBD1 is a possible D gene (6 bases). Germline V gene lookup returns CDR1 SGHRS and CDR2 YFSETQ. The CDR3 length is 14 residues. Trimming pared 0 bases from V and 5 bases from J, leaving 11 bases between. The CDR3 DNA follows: TGCGCCAGCAGCTTGGTTGGGGGCGGTACTGAAGCTTTCTTT. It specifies CASSLVGGGTEAFF.

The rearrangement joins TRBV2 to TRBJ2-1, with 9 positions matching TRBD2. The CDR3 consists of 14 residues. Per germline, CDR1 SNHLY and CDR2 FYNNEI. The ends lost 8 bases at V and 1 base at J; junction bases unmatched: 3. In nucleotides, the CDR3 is TGTGCCAGCGGAAGCGGGGGGTCCTACAATGAGCAGTTCTTC. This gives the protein CASGSGGSYNEQFF.

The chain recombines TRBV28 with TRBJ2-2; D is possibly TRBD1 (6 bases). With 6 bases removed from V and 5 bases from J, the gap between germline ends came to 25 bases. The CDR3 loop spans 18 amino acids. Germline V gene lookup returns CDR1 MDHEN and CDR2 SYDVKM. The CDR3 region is CASSGPSGDVVGTGELFF. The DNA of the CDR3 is TGTGCCAGCAGCGGTCCATCAGGGGACGTCGTAGGGACCGGGGAGCTGTTTTTT.

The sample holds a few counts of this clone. CDR3 loop: CASSLVMGSGARNTIYF. CDR3 nucleotide sequence: TGTGCCAGCAGCTTAGTCATGGGATCCGGGGCGCGAAACACCATATATTTT. The chain is built from TRBV7-9 and TRBJ1-3, with D maybe TRBD1 (5 bases). Trimming removed 1 base at V and 5 bases at J, with 18 bases between. This CDR3 spans 17 amino acids. Germline-derived CDR1 and CDR2 are SEHNR and FQNEAQ (reference sequence).

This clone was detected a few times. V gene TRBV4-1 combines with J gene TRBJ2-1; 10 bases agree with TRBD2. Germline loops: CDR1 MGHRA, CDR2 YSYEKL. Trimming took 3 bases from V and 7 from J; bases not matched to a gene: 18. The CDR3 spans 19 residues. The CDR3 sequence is CASSHPGLAEGWGKNEQFF. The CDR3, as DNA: TGCGCCAGCAGCCACCCCGGACTAGCGGAGGGCTGGGGAAAAAATGAGCAGTTCTTC.

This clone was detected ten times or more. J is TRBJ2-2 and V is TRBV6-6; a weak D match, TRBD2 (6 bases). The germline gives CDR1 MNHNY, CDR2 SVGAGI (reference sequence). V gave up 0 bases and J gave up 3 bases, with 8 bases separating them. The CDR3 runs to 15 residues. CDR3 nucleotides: TGTGCCAGCAGTTACTCGGAGGGAGACACCGGGGAGCTGTTTTTT. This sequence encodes CASSYSEGDTGELFF.

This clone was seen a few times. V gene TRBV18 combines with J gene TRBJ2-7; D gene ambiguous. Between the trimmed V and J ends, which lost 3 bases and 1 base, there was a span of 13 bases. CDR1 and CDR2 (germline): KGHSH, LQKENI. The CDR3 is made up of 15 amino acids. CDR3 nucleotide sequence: TGTGCCAGCTCACCTACCCTTAGTAGGTCCTACGAGCAGTACTTC. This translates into CASSPTLSRSYEQYF.

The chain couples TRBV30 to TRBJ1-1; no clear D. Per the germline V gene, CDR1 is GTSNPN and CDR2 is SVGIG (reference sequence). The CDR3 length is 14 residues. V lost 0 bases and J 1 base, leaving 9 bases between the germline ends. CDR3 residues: CAWSVLGANTEAFF. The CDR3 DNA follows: TGTGCCTGGAGTGTTCTGGGAGCGAACACTGAAGCTTTCTTT.

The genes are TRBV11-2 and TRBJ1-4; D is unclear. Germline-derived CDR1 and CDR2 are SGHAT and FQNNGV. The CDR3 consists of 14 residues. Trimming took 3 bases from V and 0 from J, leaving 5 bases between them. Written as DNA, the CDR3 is TGTGCCAGCAGCTTTGGGGCAACTAATGAAAAACTGTTTTTT. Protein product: CASSFGATNEKLFF. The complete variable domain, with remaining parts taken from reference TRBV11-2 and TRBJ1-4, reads EAGVAQSPRYKIIEKRQSVAFWCNPISGHATLYWYQQILGQGPKLLIQFQNNGVVDDSQLPKDRFSAERLKGVDSTLKIQPAKLEDSAVYLCASSFGATNEKLFFGSGTQLSVL.

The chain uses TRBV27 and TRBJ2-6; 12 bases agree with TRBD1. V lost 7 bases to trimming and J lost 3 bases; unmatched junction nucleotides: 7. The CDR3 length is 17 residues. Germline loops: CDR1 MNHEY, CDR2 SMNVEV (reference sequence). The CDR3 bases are TGTGCCAGCATGGCCGGGACAGGGGGCGTTGGGGCCAACGTCCTGACTTTC. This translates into CASMAGTGGVGANVLTF.

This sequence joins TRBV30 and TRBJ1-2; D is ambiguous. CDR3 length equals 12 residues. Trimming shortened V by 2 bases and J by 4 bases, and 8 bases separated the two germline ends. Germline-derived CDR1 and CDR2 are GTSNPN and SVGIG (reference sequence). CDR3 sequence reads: CAWSTIGYGYTF. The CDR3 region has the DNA TGTGCCTGGAGTACAATCGGCTATGGCTACACCTTC. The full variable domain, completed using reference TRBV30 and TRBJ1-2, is SQTIHQWPATLVQPVGSPLSLECTVEGTSNPNLYWYRQAAGRGLQLLFYSVGIGQISSEVPQNLSASRPQDRQFILSSKKLLLSDSGFYLCAWSTIGYGYTFGSGTRLTVV.

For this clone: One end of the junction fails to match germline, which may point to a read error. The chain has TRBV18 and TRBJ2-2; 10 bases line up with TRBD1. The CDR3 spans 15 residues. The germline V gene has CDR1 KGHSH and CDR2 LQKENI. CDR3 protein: CASSPGTGVAGELCF. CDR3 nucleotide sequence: TGTGCCAGCTCACCGGGGACAGGGGTTGCCGGGGAGCTGTGTTTT.